Below, 9 T cell receptor beta chains from the same sample are listed, as sequenced in a study of blood T cells in healthy people across ages. The second PCR ran about 6 to 11 cycles with a sample-barcoded 5' primer and J-beta primers. TCRdb recomputed calls from the 5' RACE reads with MiXCR, one row per CDR3 protein. The sample contains about 1.1 million distinct CDR3 sequences, 35% to 40% of which appear only once. Material: blood. These receptors all come from a man younger than 30 in good health.

In its sample, this clonotype was seen a few times. The V gene is TRBV4-1, the J gene TRBJ1-2; 10 bases are shared with TRBD1. CDR3 length: 16 amino acids. Germline V gene sequence: CDR1 MGHRA, CDR2 YSYEKL. V was pared by 4 bases and J by 5 bases, with 10 bases of the junction left unmatched. Written as DNA, the CDR3 is TGCGCCAGCAGCCCTCTTGGGACAGGGGAATCATATGGCTACACCTTC. As protein: CASSPLGTGESYGYTF.

This chain joins TRBV10-3 and TRBJ2-3, with D possibly TRBD1 on 7 matching bases. This CDR3 spans 14 amino acids. Per the germline V gene, CDR1 is ENHRY and CDR2 is SYGVKD. The ends were cut back, 2 bases at V and 6 bases at J, with 12 bases in the middle. Here the CDR3 DNA reads TGTGCCATCAGTGAGCCAGGGGGGCATGATACGCAGTATTTT. It codes for CAISEPGGHDTQYF.

This clonotype was seen at least ten times. This sequence joins TRBV20-1 and TRBJ1-2, with no clear D. Per the germline V gene, CDR1 is DFQATT and CDR2 is SNEGSKA (reference sequence). The CDR3 has 13 amino acids. The ends were cut back, 6 bases at V and 0 bases at J, with 11 bases in the middle. The CDR3 nucleotides are TGCAGTGCCGGCGGCACAACTAACTATGGCTACACCTTC. It translates to CSAGGTTNYGYTF.

As DNA, the CDR3 is TGTGCCAGCAGTGGATTGATGAGCAATCAGCCCCAGCATTTT. It yields the protein CASSGLMSNQPQHF. V and J are TRBV25-1 and TRBJ1-5; D gene unclear. The CDR3 is made up of 14 amino acids. Trimming left V 4 bases short and J 1 base short, with 8 bases between. CDR1 is MGHDK and CDR2 is SYGVNS in the germline V gene. The full variable domain, completed using reference TRBV25-1 and TRBJ1-5, is EADIYQTPRYLVIGTGKKITLECSQTMGHDKMYWYQQDPGMELHLIHYSYGVNSTEKGDLSSESTVSRIRTEHFPLTLESARPSHTSQYLCASSGLMSNQPQHFGDGTRLSIL.

For this clonotype: Possible read error: a much larger clone is one base away. J is TRBJ1-2 and V is TRBV29-1; D is ambiguous. Trimming took 4 bases from V and 7 from J, leaving 31 bases between them. The CDR3 has 18 residues. Germline lookup yields CDR1 SQVTM and CDR2 ANQGSEA. The CDR3 DNA reads as TGCAGCGTTGGACCGGTTCGGCTGCAGAAGGAGGTAGACTGTGGCTACACCTTC. This codes for CSVGPVRLQKEVDCGYTF.

This clonotype was detected only once. The rearrangement uses TRBV20-1 and TRBJ1-5; possible D gene TRBD1, 5 bases. Trimming took off 5 bases at V and 1 base at J, with 6 bases between the two ends. From germline, CDR1 is DFQATT and CDR2 SNEGSKA (reference sequence). The length of the CDR3 is 12 residues. The CDR3 DNA follows: TGCAGTGCTTGGGGCAGCAATCAGCCCCAGCATTTT. Protein sequence: CSAWGSNQPQHF.

CDR3 loop: CASSLGTSGHTQYF. The CDR3 coding sequence is TGTGCCAGCAGCCTCGGGACTAGCGGGCATACGCAGTATTTT. The chain couples TRBV7-3 to TRBJ2-3, with TRBD2 matching over 12 bases. The V and J ends lost 5 bases and 7 bases, in that order; junction bases with no gene match: 4. CDR3 size: 14 residues. Germline values: CDR1 SGHTA, CDR2 FQGTGA.

Only a few counts were recorded for this clonotype. This chain uses TRBV4-1 with TRBJ1-4; D remains ambiguous. The length of the CDR3 is 12 residues. The V and J ends lost 1 base and 12 bases respectively, with 9 bases between them. Germline CDR1 is MGHRA and CDR2 is YSYEKL. This CDR3 is CASSQVLSELFF. DNA of the CDR3: TGCGCCAGCAGCCAAGTTTTATCAGAACTGTTTTTT.

The chain combines TRBV7-9 with TRBJ2-3; 8 bases agree with TRBD1. The CDR3 spans 16 residues. Losses at the gene ends were 5 bases for V and 0 bases for J; bases not matched to a gene: 7. Germline values: CDR1 SEHNR, CDR2 FQNEAQ (reference sequence). The CDR3, as DNA: TGTGCCAGCAGCCAGGGACAGGTGACTAGCACAGATACGCAGTATTTT. Translated, it gives CASSQGQVTSTDTQYF.